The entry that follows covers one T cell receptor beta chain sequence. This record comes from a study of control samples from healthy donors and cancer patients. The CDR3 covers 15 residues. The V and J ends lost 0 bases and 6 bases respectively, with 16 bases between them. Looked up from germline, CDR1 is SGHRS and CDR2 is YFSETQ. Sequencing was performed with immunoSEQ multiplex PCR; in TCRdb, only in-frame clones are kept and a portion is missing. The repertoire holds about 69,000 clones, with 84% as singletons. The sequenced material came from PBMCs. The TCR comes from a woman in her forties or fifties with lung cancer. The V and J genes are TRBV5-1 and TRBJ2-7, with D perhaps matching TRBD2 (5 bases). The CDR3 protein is CASSLGASTFPEQYF. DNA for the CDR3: TGCGCCAGCAGCTTGGGGGCTAGCACTTTCCCCGAGCAGTACTTC. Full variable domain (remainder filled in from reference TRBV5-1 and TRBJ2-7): KAGVTQTPRYLIKTRGQQVTLSCSPISGHRSVSWYQQTPGQGLQFLFEYFSETQRNKGNFPGRFSGRQFSNSRSEMNVSTLELGDSALYLCASSLGASTFPEQYFGPGTRLTVT.